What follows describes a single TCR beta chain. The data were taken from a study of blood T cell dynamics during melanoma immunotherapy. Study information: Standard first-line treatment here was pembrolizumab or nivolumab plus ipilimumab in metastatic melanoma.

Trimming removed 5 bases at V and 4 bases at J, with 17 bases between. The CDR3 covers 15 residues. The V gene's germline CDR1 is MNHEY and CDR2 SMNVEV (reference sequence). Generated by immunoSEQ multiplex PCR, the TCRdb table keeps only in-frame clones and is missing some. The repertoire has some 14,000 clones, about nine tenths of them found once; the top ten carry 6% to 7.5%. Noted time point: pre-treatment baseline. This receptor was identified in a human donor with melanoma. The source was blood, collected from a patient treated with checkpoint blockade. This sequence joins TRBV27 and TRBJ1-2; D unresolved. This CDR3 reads CASSPPPAGAYGYTF. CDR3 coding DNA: TGTGCCAGCAGTCCCCCCCCGGCAGGTGCCTATGGCTACACCTTC.